This passage covers 5 T cell receptor beta chains from one sample sequenced in a study of PD-1 blockade in classical Hodgkin lymphoma. Each patient relapsed following autologous stem cell transplantation, and prior brentuximab vedotin exposure differed. Data came from immunoSEQ multiplex PCR; TCRdb stores just in-frame clones and leaves some out. This table holds around 91,000 clones, roughly four fifths found once. Here the sequenced sample was peripheral blood mononuclear cells (PBMCs), taken before the second cycle of nivolumab. These receptors were taken from a human donor with classical Hodgkin lymphoma.

The chain joins TRBV10-3 to TRBJ2-5; 9 bases are a match to TRBD1. The V gene's germline CDR1 is ENHRY and CDR2 SYGVKD. V lost 4 bases, J lost 5 bases, and 8 bases stayed unmatched. CDR3 length: 15 residues. CDR3 region: CAISGLGTGIETQYF. In nucleotides, the CDR3 is TGTGCCATCAGTGGTCTGGGGACAGGGATCGAGACCCAGTACTTC.

This chain uses TRBV29-1 with TRBJ2-1; possibly TRBD1 for D (6 bases). The CDR3 consists of 14 residues. The germline V and J ends were trimmed by 3 bases and 7 bases, with 16 bases remaining between them. Germline lookup yields CDR1 SQVTM and CDR2 ANQGSEA. CDR3 DNA: TGCAGCGTTGATGGCCAGGGGCTGGGAAATGAGCAGTTCTTC. This sequence encodes CSVDGQGLGNEQFF.

This clone occurred once. V usage is TRBV18 and J usage is TRBJ1-1; D remains ambiguous. The CDR3 loop spans 13 amino acids. V was trimmed by 3 bases and J by 1 base, leaving 6 bases between them. From germline, CDR1 is KGHSH and CDR2 LQKENI. CDR3 sequence (DNA): TGTGCCAGCTCACCCTCAGAGAACACTGAAGCTTTCTTT. Translating it yields CASSPSENTEAFF.

This clone has more than one count but fewer than ten. The chain is built from TRBV11-2 and TRBJ2-7; either TRBD1 or TRBD2 may supply D (5 bases each). The CDR3 loop spans 15 amino acids. Germline V gene sequence: CDR1 SGHAT, CDR2 FQNNGV. V lost 5 bases to trimming and J lost 4 bases, with 18 bases between them. In DNA, the CDR3 is TGTGCCAGCAGCCACGGGGCCGGAGGTGGGTACGAGCAGTACTTC. Translation gives CASSHGAGGGYEQYF.

The table lists this clone with a few counts. J is TRBJ2-7 and V is TRBV5-4; TRBD2 matches 12 bases. V shed 0 bases, J shed 8 bases, and the junction held 12 bases outside the gene matches. This CDR3 has 17 amino acids. Germline CDR1 and CDR2: SGHNT and YYREEE (reference sequence). The CDR3 sequence: CASSLGLAGGTTEKQYF. The CDR3 DNA follows: TGTGCCAGCAGCTTGGGGCTAGCGGGAGGGACTACGGAGAAGCAGTACTTC. Full variable domain (remainder filled in from reference TRBV5-4 and TRBJ2-7): ETGVTQSPTHLIKTRGQQVTLRCSSQSGHNTVSWYQQALGQGPQFIFQYYREEENGRGNFPPRFSGLQFPNYSSELNVNALELDDSALYLCASSLGLAGGTTEKQYFGPGTRLTVT.